This TCR beta chain was sequenced during a study of cytomegalovirus exposure and HLA in healthy donors. Study-level results: CMV serostatus alone was available as immune exposure information. Associated with cytomegalovirus, according to the listing, were 150 to 200 TCR beta chains.

Turning to this clone: Its antigen remains unknown.

With 60 Vbeta and 13 Jbeta primers, the PCR was carried out. The assay was immunoSEQ multiplex PCR, and TCRdb's table has in-frame clones only and misses some. Its listing shows some 60,000 clones. V gave up 3 bases and J gave up 6 bases, with 12 bases separating them. Germline V gene sequence: CDR1 MNHEY, CDR2 SMNVEV (reference sequence). The CDR3 has 13 amino acids. V gene TRBV27 combines with J gene TRBJ2-7; tentative D call: TRBD1 (5 bases). This clonotype was sampled from a man aged 25-45 years in good health and CMV-seropositive. Input material: PBMCs. In DNA, the CDR3 is TGTGCCAGCAGTTTCCAGGGTTTTGGCGAGCAGTACTTC. This gives the protein CASSFQGFGEQYF.